The rows below give T cell receptor beta chains drawn from one sample of a study of spatial heterogeneity in lung cancer. TCRdb called the 5' RACE reads again in MiXCR, with one record for every CDR3 protein. Among about 40,000 distinct CDR3 sequences listed, 5% to 5.5% were seen once. This material consisted of PBMCs, taken at surgery. These receptor sequences come from a female donor with early-stage non-small cell lung cancer. CDR3s include the opening cysteine and the closing phenylalanine or tryptophan. The order of the fields is clone size, V gene, D gene, J gene, CDR3 DNA, CDR3 protein. The D gene is left open where the match is weak. Only some rows state a clone size, as once, few, many or a class for expanded clones.

clone_size: many; v_call: TRBV7-9; d_call: TRBD1; j_call: TRBJ1-2; cdr3_nt: TGTGCCAGCAGCTTTACAGGGGAAGCTGGCTACACCTTC; cdr3_aa: CASSFTGEAGYTF
clone_size: many; v_call: TRBV20-1; d_call: NA; j_call: TRBJ2-5; cdr3_nt: TGCAGTGCTGCCCAAGAGACCCAGTACTTC; cdr3_aa: CSAAQETQYF
clone_size: many; v_call: TRBV7-9; d_call: NA; j_call: TRBJ1-1; cdr3_nt: TGTGCCAGCAGCTTTGAACCCAAGGGGAACACTGAAGCTTTCTTT; cdr3_aa: CASSFEPKGNTEAFF
clone_size: many; v_call: TRBV27; d_call: NA; j_call: TRBJ2-7; cdr3_nt: TGTGCCAGCAGTCCTCGTCGTTTGGAAGAGCAGTACTTC; cdr3_aa: CASSPRRLEEQYF
clone_size: many; v_call: TRBV2; d_call: TRBD1; j_call: TRBJ1-5; cdr3_nt: TGTGCCAGCCGAGGGACAGGGACGCCCCAGCATTTT; cdr3_aa: CASRGTGTPQHF
clone_size: many; v_call: TRBV7-3; d_call: NA; j_call: TRBJ1-2; cdr3_nt: TGTGCCAGCAGCCAAAGGGGGACCCGTAACTATGGCTACACCTTC; cdr3_aa: CASSQRGTRNYGYTF
clone_size: NA; v_call: TRBV27; d_call: NA; j_call: TRBJ1-4; cdr3_nt: TGTGCCAGCAGTCCCGTACAGGGACTAGGGGCGAATGAAAAACTGTTTTTT; cdr3_aa: CASSPVQGLGANEKLFF
clone_size: many; v_call: TRBV9; d_call: TRBD1; j_call: TRBJ2-1; cdr3_nt: TGTGCCAGCAGCCACCGGGACAGGGCGGATGAGCAGTTCTTC; cdr3_aa: CASSHRDRADEQFF
clone_size: many; v_call: TRBV3-1; d_call: TRBD1; j_call: TRBJ2-1; cdr3_nt: TGTGCCAGCAGCCAAGAGCGGGCCAGGGGGATGAGGTACAATGAGCAGTTCTTC; cdr3_aa: CASSQERARGMRYNEQFF
clone_size: NA; v_call: TRBV7-2; d_call: NA; j_call: TRBJ2-2; cdr3_nt: TGTGCCAGCAGAAAAGAGCGGCTGAACACCGGGGAGCTGTTTTTT; cdr3_aa: CASRKERLNTGELFF
clone_size: many; v_call: TRBV5-5; d_call: NA; j_call: TRBJ1-4; cdr3_nt: TGTGCCAGCAGCTTAAGAGGAATTGGCGAAAAACTGTTTTTT; cdr3_aa: CASSLRGIGEKLFF
clone_size: many; v_call: TRBV6-4; d_call: NA; j_call: TRBJ2-5; cdr3_nt: TGTGCCAGCAGTGACTCCGCAGGGGAGACCCAGTACTTC; cdr3_aa: CASSDSAGETQYF
clone_size: few; v_call: TRBV6-2/TRBV6-3; d_call: NA; j_call: TRBJ1-2; cdr3_nt: TGTGCCAGCACTACAGGGCCCTATGGCTACACCTTC; cdr3_aa: CASTTGPYGYTF
clone_size: few; v_call: TRBV7-3; d_call: NA; j_call: TRBJ2-6; cdr3_nt: TGTGCCAGCAGCCCCCCCCGGTCTGGGGCCAACGTCCTGACTTTC; cdr3_aa: CASSPPRSGANVLTF
clone_size: NA; v_call: TRBV12-3/TRBV12-4; d_call: NA; j_call: TRBJ1-3; cdr3_nt: TGTGCCAGCAGTTTATGGGGGGCGCGGGGAAACACCATATATTTT; cdr3_aa: CASSLWGARGNTIYF
clone_size: NA; v_call: TRBV6-2/TRBV6-3; d_call: TRBD2; j_call: TRBJ2-3; cdr3_nt: TGTGCCAGCAGTTCAACTTTTCGGACTAGCGGGGCCAGGGATACGCAGTATTTT; cdr3_aa: CASSSTFRTSGARDTQYF
clone_size: many; v_call: TRBV12-3/TRBV12-4; d_call: NA; j_call: TRBJ1-4; cdr3_nt: TGTGCCAGCAGTTTTCGGTCCTATAATGAAAAACTGTTTTTT; cdr3_aa: CASSFRSYNEKLFF
clone_size: NA; v_call: TRBV7-2; d_call: TRBD1; j_call: TRBJ1-1; cdr3_nt: TGTGCCAGCAGCCCGAGACAGGGACTCATGAACACTGAAGCTTTCTTT; cdr3_aa: CASSPRQGLMNTEAFF
clone_size: few; v_call: TRBV19; d_call: NA; j_call: TRBJ2-3; cdr3_nt: TGTGCCAGTTCCAGGGCCCTGACCTCCCCCAGCACAGATACGCAGTATTTT; cdr3_aa: CASSRALTSPSTDTQYF
clone_size: NA; v_call: TRBV7-8; d_call: TRBD1; j_call: TRBJ1-2; cdr3_nt: TGTGCCAGCAGCTTAACCGGACAGGGTATGGATGGCTACACCTTC; cdr3_aa: CASSLTGQGMDGYTF
clone_size: NA; v_call: TRBV18; d_call: TRBD1; j_call: TRBJ1-4; cdr3_nt: TGTGCCAGCTCACTAACACAGGGGGCGACTAATGAAAAACTGTTTTTT; cdr3_aa: CASSLTQGATNEKLFF
clone_size: many; v_call: TRBV7-7; d_call: NA; j_call: TRBJ2-7; cdr3_nt: TGTGCTAGCAGCTTAGCCCAGGGTTACGAGCAGTACTTC; cdr3_aa: CASSLAQGYEQYF
clone_size: many; v_call: TRBV6-5; d_call: NA; j_call: TRBJ2-3; cdr3_nt: TGTGCCAGCAGTTACCAGGCCCCGATGAGCACAGATACGCAGTATTTT; cdr3_aa: CASSYQAPMSTDTQYF
clone_size: many; v_call: TRBV7-2; d_call: NA; j_call: TRBJ2-3; cdr3_nt: TGTGCCAGCAGCTTAGGTAGTCGGCGGACAGATACGCAGTATTTT; cdr3_aa: CASSLGSRRTDTQYF
clone_size: few; v_call: TRBV24-1; d_call: NA; j_call: TRBJ1-1; cdr3_nt: TGTGCCACCAGTGACCAGAACACTGAAGCTTTCTTT; cdr3_aa: CATSDQNTEAFF
clone_size: many; v_call: TRBV9; d_call: NA; j_call: TRBJ2-5; cdr3_nt: TGTGCCAGCAGCGTAGTGGAGCAAGAGACCCAGTACTTC; cdr3_aa: CASSVVEQETQYF
clone_size: NA; v_call: TRBV7-2; d_call: NA; j_call: TRBJ2-4; cdr3_nt: TGTGCCAGCAGCTTACACGGGGGAGACAAAAACATTCAGTACTTC; cdr3_aa: CASSLHGGDKNIQYF
clone_size: many; v_call: TRBV28; d_call: TRBD1; j_call: TRBJ2-3; cdr3_nt: TGTGCCAGCAGTTCCAGACAGGGAAATAGAGATACGCAGTATTTT; cdr3_aa: CASSSRQGNRDTQYF
clone_size: few; v_call: TRBV6-1; d_call: NA; j_call: TRBJ2-5; cdr3_nt: TGTGCCAGCAGTGAGACGGAGACCCAGTACTTC; cdr3_aa: CASSETETQYF
clone_size: many; v_call: TRBV20-1; d_call: NA; j_call: TRBJ1-5; cdr3_nt: TGCAGTGCTCCGCCGGGGCACAATCAGCCCCAGCATTTT; cdr3_aa: CSAPPGHNQPQHF
clone_size: many; v_call: TRBV6-1; d_call: NA; j_call: TRBJ2-1; cdr3_nt: TGTGCCAGCAGTGAAATGACAGCCTACAATGAGCAGTTCTTC; cdr3_aa: CASSEMTAYNEQFF